The T cell receptor (beta chain) under discussion was sequenced for a study of T-cell reconstitution after alpha-beta-depleted transplantation in children. Preparation of the TCRbeta library involved a method that used unique molecular identifiers. TCRdb redid the calling of the PCR reads with MiXCR, one entry per CDR3 protein. The top ten hold 1.1% of the sample, which has 600,000 to 700,000 distinct CDR3 sequences, roughly 15% seen once. Trimming at V came to 4 bases and at J to 7 bases, leaving 5 bases not matched to a gene. The germline gives CDR1 MNHEY, CDR2 SVGAGI. This CDR3 is 15 amino acids long.

This specimen consisted of PBMCs from the stem cell graft donor, obtained from the stem cell graft. The sequence was collected from a human donor who donated a stem cell graft to a child with acute myeloid leukemia. The rearrangement uses TRBV6-5 and TRBJ1-6, with TRBD1 matching over 9 bases. The CDR3 reads CASSSSGTGNSPLHF. CDR3 nucleotides: TGTGCCAGCAGTTCCTCCGGGACAGGGAATTCACCCCTCCACTTT.